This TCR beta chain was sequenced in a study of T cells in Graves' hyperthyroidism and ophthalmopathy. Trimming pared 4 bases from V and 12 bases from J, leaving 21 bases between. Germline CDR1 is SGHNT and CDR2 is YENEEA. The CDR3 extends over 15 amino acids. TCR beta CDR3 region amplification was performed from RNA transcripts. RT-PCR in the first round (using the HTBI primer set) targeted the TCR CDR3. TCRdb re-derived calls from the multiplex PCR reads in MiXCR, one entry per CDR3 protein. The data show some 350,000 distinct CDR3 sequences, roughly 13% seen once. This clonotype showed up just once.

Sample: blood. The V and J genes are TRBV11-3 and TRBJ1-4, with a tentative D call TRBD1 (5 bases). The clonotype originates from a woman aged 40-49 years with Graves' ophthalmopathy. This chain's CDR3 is CASSSGQGIPVQLFF. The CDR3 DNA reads TGTGCCAGCAGCTCTGGGCAGGGCATCCCAGTACAACTGTTTTTT.